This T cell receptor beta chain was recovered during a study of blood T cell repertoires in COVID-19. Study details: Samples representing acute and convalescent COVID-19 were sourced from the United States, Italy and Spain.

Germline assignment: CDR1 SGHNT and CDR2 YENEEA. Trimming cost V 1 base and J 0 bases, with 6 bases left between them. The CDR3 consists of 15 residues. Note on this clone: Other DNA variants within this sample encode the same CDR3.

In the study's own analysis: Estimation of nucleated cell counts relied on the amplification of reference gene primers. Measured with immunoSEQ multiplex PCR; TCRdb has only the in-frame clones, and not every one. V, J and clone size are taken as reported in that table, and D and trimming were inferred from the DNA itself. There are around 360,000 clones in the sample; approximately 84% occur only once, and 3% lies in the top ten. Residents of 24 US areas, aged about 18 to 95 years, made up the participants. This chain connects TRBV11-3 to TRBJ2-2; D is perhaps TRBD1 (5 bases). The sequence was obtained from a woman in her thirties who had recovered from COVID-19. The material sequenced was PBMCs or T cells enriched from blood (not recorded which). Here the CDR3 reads CASSLGGANTGELFF. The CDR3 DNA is TGTGCCAGCAGCTTAGGGGGCGCGAACACCGGGGAGCTGTTTTTT.